This T cell receptor (beta chain) emerged from a study of spatial heterogeneity in lung cancer. Study-wide background: Sequence detection consistently recorded a greater number of beta-chain than alpha-chain sequences.

TCRdb independently ran MiXCR on the 5' RACE reads; one entry per CDR3 protein. The sample lists around 92,000 distinct CDR3 sequences, over 9.5% occurring once. This clonotype came up many times. CDR1 MNHNY and CDR2 SVGAGI come from the germline V gene (reference sequence). Trimming took 5 bases from V and 0 from J; bases not matched to a gene: 6. This CDR3 comprises 15 residues. Time point defined: sample taken at primary tumor resection. No cell sorting; template was whole RNA from tumor, lung tissue or PBMC. Untreated early-stage non-small cell lung cancer patients, some 70 in total, were the donors.

This specimen was PBMCs, taken at surgery. The chain combines TRBV6-6 with TRBJ1-2, with 7 bases fitting TRBD1. The clonotype originates from a male donor with early-stage non-small cell lung cancer. In DNA form, the CDR3 reads TGTGCCAGCAGTCCTCCGGGACAGCCTAACTATGGCTACACCTTC. Translation gives CASSPPGQPNYGYTF.